This T cell receptor (beta chain) appears in the sequencing data of a study of T cell changes during pregnancy in multiple sclerosis. The assay was immunoSEQ multiplex PCR, and TCRdb's table has in-frame clones only and misses some. The data contain approximately 50,000 clones, roughly 91% of them singletons. Trimming took off 0 bases at V and 4 bases at J, with 10 bases between the two ends. The CDR3 has 14 residues. Germline lookup yields CDR1 SGHRS and CDR2 YFSETQ. This sample comprised CD4+ T cells from peripheral blood mononuclear cells, obtained after pregnancy. The clonotype comes from a female donor in good health, enrolled as a control in a pregnancy study. The chain uses TRBV5-1 and TRBJ1-2; D gene unclear. This CDR3 reads CASSLGPWSYGYTF. CDR3 DNA sequence: TGCGCCAGCAGCTTGGGCCCATGGAGCTATGGCTACACCTTC.